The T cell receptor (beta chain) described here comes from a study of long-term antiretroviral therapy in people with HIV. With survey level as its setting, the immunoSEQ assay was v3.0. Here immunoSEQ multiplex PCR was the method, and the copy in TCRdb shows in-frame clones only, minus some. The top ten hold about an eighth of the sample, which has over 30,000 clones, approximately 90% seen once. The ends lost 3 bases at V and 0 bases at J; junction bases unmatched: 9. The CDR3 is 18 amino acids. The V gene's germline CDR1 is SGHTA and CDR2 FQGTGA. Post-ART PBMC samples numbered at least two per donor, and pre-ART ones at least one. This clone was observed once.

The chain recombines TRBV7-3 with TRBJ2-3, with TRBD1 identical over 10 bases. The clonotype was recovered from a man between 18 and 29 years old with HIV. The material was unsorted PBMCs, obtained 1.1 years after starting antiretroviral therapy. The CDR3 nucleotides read TGTGCCAGCAGCTTGGCGGGACAGGGGTTTTCTAGCACAGATACGCAGTATTTT. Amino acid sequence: CASSLAGQGFSSTDTQYF.